Included here is one T cell receptor beta chain sequence, with context. Its antigen is not known. With random hexamers, reverse transcription was performed on about 0.5 to 1 ug of RNA. Each CDR3 protein gets one entry after TCRdb re-called the immunoSEQ multiplex PCR reads with MiXCR. Of roughly 160,000 distinct CDR3 sequences listed, about 96% are singletons. This entry belongs to a study of CD8 T cells in Susac syndrome. Study at large: Of the sequenced Susac syndrome patients, roughly six had active disease and eight were in remission. Each patient with Susac syndrome, at the time of blood draw, was therapy-naive, on corticosteroids, or on intravenous immunoglobulin alone. Study-level points and caveats: Acknowledgment was made by the study that its TCR sequencing and HLA analysis involved a relatively small number of individuals.

Sequencing of TCR beta was undertaken in CD8+ and CD4+ T cells derived from blood. CDR1 and CDR2 from the germline V gene are MDHEN and SYDVKM. CDR3 length equals 13 residues. Between the trimmed V and J ends, which lost 3 bases and 9 bases, there was a span of 9 bases. The specimen was CD4+ T cells from PBMCs. The J gene is TRBJ1-6, the V gene TRBV28; possible D gene TRBD1, 5 bases. This sequence was found in a human donor with Susac syndrome. The CDR3 region has the DNA TGTGCCAGCAGTTTGGGGCTGGGTTCACCCCTCCACTTT. This translates into CASSLGLGSPLHF.